What follows are 20 T cell receptor beta chains derived from one specimen sequenced in a study of cytomegalovirus exposure and HLA in healthy donors. It was with 60 Vbeta and 13 Jbeta primers that the PCR ran. The repertoire was sequenced with immunoSEQ multiplex PCR; TCRdb's copy has only in-frame clones and lacks some. The table lists about 130,000 clones, roughly 84% of them singletons. The sample consisted of PBMCs. These receptors were obtained from a boy younger than 18 in good health and CMV-seronegative.

V and J are TRBV10-3 and TRBJ2-2, with 11 nucleotides matching TRBD2. Per the germline V gene, CDR1 is ENHRY and CDR2 is SYGVKD. V lost 11 bases, J lost 4 bases, and 12 bases stayed unmatched. The CDR3 is 16 residues long. The CDR3: CASRDTSGRSTGELFF. The CDR3 bases are TGTGCCTCCCGTGATACTAGCGGGAGATCCACCGGGGAGCTGTTTTTT.

In its sample, this clone was seen once. The rearrangement links TRBV29-1 to TRBJ2-1; TRBD2 might be the D (6 bases). CDR1 and CDR2 (germline): SQVTM, ANQGSEA. The CDR3 loop spans 14 amino acids. Trimming shortened V by 6 bases and J by 8 bases, and 20 bases separated the two germline ends. This CDR3 reads CSVARDPVGDEQFF. As DNA, the CDR3 is TGCAGCGTCGCGCGGGACCCGGTCGGGGATGAGCAGTTCTTC.

The chain combines TRBV5-8 with TRBJ2-1, with D maybe TRBD1 (5 bases). This CDR3 has 12 amino acids. V was cut by 3 bases and J by 10 bases, with 11 bases left in between. Per the germline V gene, CDR1 is SGHTS and CDR2 is YDEGEE. The CDR3 loop reads CASSYDSTEQFF. In DNA, the CDR3 is TGTGCCAGCAGCTACGACAGCACAGAGCAGTTCTTC.

The gene calls are TRBV30 and TRBJ2-1; weak D call: TRBD1 (7 bases). Looked up from germline, CDR1 is GTSNPN and CDR2 is SVGIG (reference sequence). V was clipped by 1 base and J by 7 bases, with 14 bases between them. CDR3 length equals 14 residues. This CDR3 is CAWSGDSGGNEQFF. The CDR3 DNA follows: TGTGCCTGGAGTGGGGACAGTGGGGGGAATGAGCAGTTCTTC.

As DNA, the CDR3 is TGTGCCAGCAGCTTACGGGGTGGGACAAACTTCTACGAGCAGTACTTC. Protein sequence: CASSLRGGTNFYEQYF. The chain employs TRBV13 and TRBJ2-7, with a weak D call TRBD1 (6 bases). The germline V gene encodes CDR1 PRHDT and CDR2 FYEKMQ (reference sequence). Trimming pared 2 bases from V and 3 bases from J, leaving 17 bases between. CDR3 length equals 16 residues.

The V call is TRBV5-4, the J call TRBJ2-5, with D maybe TRBD2 (5 bases). Germline V gene data show CDR1 as SGHNT and CDR2 as YYREEE (reference sequence). Trimming cost V 1 base and J 4 bases, with 8 bases left between them. This CDR3 comprises 13 residues. CDR3 nucleotides: TGTGCCAGCAGCTTGTACGGAGGAGAGACCCAGTACTTC. This codes for CASSLYGGETQYF.

The chain links TRBV19 to TRBJ1-4; 9 bases align to TRBD1. The CDR3 loop spans 19 amino acids. Germline V CDR1 and CDR2: LNHDA, SQIVND (reference sequence). After removal of 1 base from V and 0 bases from J, the junction contained 9 bases not matched to a gene. The CDR3 nucleotides are TGTGCCAGTAGTATAGCGGGGACAGGGACTGTGACAACTAATGAAAAACTGTTTTTT. Translated, it gives CASSIAGTGTVTTNEKLFF.

The table lists this clone with a count of one. The chain is built from TRBV6-5 and TRBJ2-1; the match to TRBD2 covers 11 bases. V gave up 6 bases and J gave up 8 bases; unmatched junction bases: 9. The germline V gene encodes CDR1 MNHEY and CDR2 SVGAGI. There are 15 residues in the CDR3. CDR3 residues: CASRTASGGRHEQFF. The CDR3 coding sequence is TGTGCCAGCAGAACCGCTAGCGGGGGGAGACATGAGCAGTTCTTC.

The chain combines TRBV7-8 with TRBJ2-7; 8 bases match TRBD2. The CDR3 has 14 amino acids. The germline CDR1 and CDR2 sequences are SGHVS and FQNEAQ. V lost 1 base, J lost 3 bases, and 2 bases stayed unmatched. The chain's CDR3 is CASSLVGTSYEQYF. CDR3 DNA: TGTGCCAGCAGCTTAGTTGGGACTAGCTACGAGCAGTACTTC.

The chain employs TRBV30 and TRBJ2-7, with 13 bases identical to TRBD2. CDR3 length: 14 residues. The trim removed 2 bases at V and 7 bases at J, leaving 5 bases unmatched. CDR1 and CDR2 from the germline V gene are GTSNPN and SVGIG (reference sequence). The CDR3 DNA is TGTGCCTGGAGTCGCGGACTAGCGGGAGAAGAGCAGTACTTC. Encoded protein: CAWSRGLAGEEQYF.

The chain is built from TRBV7-6 and TRBJ2-1; 15 bases are shared with TRBD2. Germline V CDR1 and CDR2: SGHVS, FNYEAQ. Losses at the gene ends were 5 bases for V and 7 bases for J; bases not matched to a gene: 3. CDR3 size: 15 residues. CDR3 amino acids: CASSPGTSGGNEQFF. The CDR3 DNA follows: TGTGCCAGCAGCCCAGGGACTAGCGGGGGGAATGAGCAGTTCTTC. Based on the CDR3 plus reference TRBV7-6 and TRBJ2-1, the full variable domain is GAGVSQSPRYKVTKRGQDVALRCDPISGHVSLYWYRQALGQGPEFLTYFNYEAQQDKSGLPNDRFSAERPEGSISTLTIQRTEQRDSAMYRCASSPGTSGGNEQFFGPGTRLTVL.

This clone was seen a single time. V and J are TRBV7-8 and TRBJ2-1; 10 nucleotides match TRBD2. The CDR3 has 16 amino acids. Unmatched junction bases numbered 6, after V lost 3 bases and J lost 4 bases. Germline-derived CDR1 and CDR2 are SGHVS and FQNEAQ. CDR3 nucleotides: TGTGCCAGCAGCTTTTTTAGCGGGAGGCCTTACAATGAGCAGTTCTTC. This sequence encodes CASSFFSGRPYNEQFF.

The rearrangement links TRBV4-2 to TRBJ1-4, with TRBD1 matching 9 bases. The CDR3 is 16 residues long. The germline V gene has CDR1 LGHNA and CDR2 YNFKEQ. V shed 0 bases, J shed 1 base, and the junction held 0 bases outside the gene matches. This chain's CDR3 is CASSQEGQGTNEKLFF. The CDR3 coding sequence is TGTGCCAGCAGCCAAGAGGGACAGGGAACTAATGAAAAACTGTTTTTT.

In this sample, this clone turned up a few times. This sequence joins TRBV5-8 and TRBJ1-3; D is possibly TRBD1 (6 bases). The CDR3 extends over 14 amino acids. CDR1 SGHTS and CDR2 YDEGEE come from the germline V gene. V lost 2 bases, J lost 6 bases, and 12 bases lay in between. For the CDR3, the DNA is TGTGCCAGCAGCTTTCGCAGGGGAGTAAACACCATATATTTT. Its protein is CASSFRRGVNTIYF.

The sample holds one count of this clone. V usage is TRBV4-1 and J usage is TRBJ1-2; 7 positions agree with TRBD1. Trimming took 0 bases from V and 4 from J; bases not matched to a gene: 2. The CDR3 consists of 14 residues. Looked up from germline, CDR1 is MGHRA and CDR2 is YSYEKL. CDR3 DNA sequence: TGCGCCAGCAGCCAAGATCCAGGGGGCTATGGCTACACCTTC. Encoded protein: CASSQDPGGYGYTF.

CDR3 nucleotides: TGCGCCAAACGGACAGGGAATTTCCACGAGCAGTACTTC. Amino acid sequence: CAKRTGNFHEQYF. The rearrangement uses TRBV10-1 and TRBJ2-7, with 8 bases lining up with TRBD1. Germline V gives CDR1 WNHNN, CDR2 SYGVQD (reference sequence). The junction had 10 bases not matched to a gene; V was cut back by 10 bases and J by 5 bases. CDR3 length: 13 amino acids.

The chain carries TRBV19 and TRBJ2-3; 9 bases are a match to TRBD2. This CDR3 region has 14 residues. Germline-derived CDR1 and CDR2 are LNHDA and SQIVND (reference sequence). The V gene end was trimmed by 6 bases and the J gene end by 2 bases; junction bases not matched to a gene: 3. In DNA, the CDR3 is TGTGCCAGTAGGCCTAGCGGGAACACAGATACGCAGTATTTT. Amino acids: CASRPSGNTDTQYF.

The chain uses TRBV15 and TRBJ2-2; 7 bases map to TRBD1. Germline CDR1 is LNHNV and CDR2 is YYDKDF (reference sequence). This CDR3 region has 16 residues. J lost 0 bases, V lost 2 bases, and 3 bases had no gene match. The CDR3 coding sequence is TGTGCCACCAGCAGATTGACAGGGACGAACACCGGGGAGCTGTTTTTT. This translates into CATSRLTGTNTGELFF.

The rearrangement uses TRBV30 and TRBJ1-2; a weak D match, TRBD1 (6 bases). Trimming cost V 2 bases and J 3 bases, with 7 bases left between them. CDR1 and CDR2 (germline): GTSNPN, SVGIG (reference sequence). The CDR3 contains 12 residues. The CDR3 loop reads CAWSSGDYGYTF. DNA of the CDR3: TGTGCCTGGAGTTCAGGGGACTATGGCTACACCTTC.

In its sample, this clone was seen a few times. The genes are TRBV7-2 and TRBJ2-7, with TRBD2 matching 8 bases. The CDR3 runs 14 residues. The germline V gene encodes CDR1 SGHTA and CDR2 FQGNSA. The J segment lost 1 base and the V segment lost 5 bases, leaving 4 bases of the junction unmatched. In DNA form, the CDR3 reads TGTGCCAGCAGCGTGACTAGCGTGTCCTACGAGCAGTACTTC. Amino acids: CASSVTSVSYEQYF.